The 8 T cell receptor beta chains below come from one sample, sequenced in a study of T cell responses to AZD1222 COVID-19 vaccine. Clones were read by immunoSEQ multiplex PCR, and TCRdb kept only the in-frame ones, dropping some. The table includes some 99,000 clones, around nine tenths detected once. Sequencing used peripheral blood, obtained on day 0 of AZD1222 vaccination. Receptor source: an adult in good health.

V usage is TRBV6-5 and J usage is TRBJ1-1; a possible D gene is TRBD1 (6 bases). Germline lookup yields CDR1 MNHEY and CDR2 SVGAGI. Trimming cost V 7 bases and J 3 bases, with 15 bases left between them. This CDR3 region has 14 residues. In nucleotides, the CDR3 is TGTGCCAGCACCCGAATACAGGGATACACTGAAGCTTTCTTT. Residues: CASTRIQGYTEAFF.

The genes are TRBV2 and TRBJ2-7; D might be TRBD2 (7 bases). V lost 5 bases, J lost 5 bases, and 16 bases lay in between. Germline values: CDR1 SNHLY, CDR2 FYNNEI. There are 14 residues in the CDR3. CDR3 nucleotide sequence: TGTGCCAGCAGTCCAGCCGGGGGGCGGAACGAGCAGTACTTC. Residues: CASSPAGGRNEQYF.

The V gene is TRBV30, the J gene TRBJ1-5; a possible D gene is TRBD1 (5 bases). This CDR3 contains 13 residues. Per germline, CDR1 GTSNPN and CDR2 SVGIG (reference sequence). V was trimmed by 3 bases and J by 4 bases, leaving 10 bases between them. In DNA form, the CDR3 reads TGTGCCTGGAGCGGAGGGGATAATCAGCCCCAGCATTTT. This encodes CAWSGGDNQPQHF.

This clone was observed a handful of times. The chain combines TRBV7-8 with TRBJ2-6; no reliable D call. The V end was cut by 7 bases, the J end by 0 bases, with 13 bases between. This CDR3 has 16 residues. From germline, CDR1 is SGHVS and CDR2 FQNEAQ. The CDR3 nucleotides are TGTGCCAGCAAGGTTGGGCCTCTCTCTGGGGCCAACGTCCTGACTTTC. Translated: CASKVGPLSGANVLTF.

This clone was recorded a few times. The chain recombines TRBV27 with TRBJ1-5; tentative D call: TRBD1 (6 bases). The germline CDR1 and CDR2 sequences are MNHEY and SMNVEV (reference sequence). V lost 8 bases and J 1 base, leaving 18 bases between the germline ends. The CDR3 sequence is 16 residues long. The DNA for the CDR3 is TGTGCCAGCCAGGTTACAGGGAGGGGAAGCAATCAGCCCCAGCATTTT. This sequence encodes CASQVTGRGSNQPQHF.

CDR3 amino acids: CASSRAFREAFF. Here the CDR3 DNA reads TGTGCCAGCAGCCGAGCTTTCAGGGAAGCTTTCTTT. The genes are TRBV7-2 and TRBJ1-1; D call uncertain. V dropped 5 bases and J dropped 8 bases, with 12 bases sitting between them. The germline V gene has CDR1 SGHTA and CDR2 FQGNSA. CDR3 length: 12 residues.

The chain has TRBV3-1 (or the pseudogene TRBV3-2) and TRBJ2-7, with D unclear. This CDR3 is built from 13 residues. CDR1 and CDR2 from the germline V gene are LGHDT and YNNKEL (reference sequence). V was shortened by 0 bases and J by 3 bases, with 6 bases between the two germline ends. CDR3 amino acids: CASSQDWDYEQYF. As DNA, the CDR3 is TGTGCCAGCAGCCAAGATTGGGACTACGAGCAGTACTTC.

This clone was detected once. The rearrangement uses TRBV5-6 and TRBJ2-7; D is unclear. Germline assignment: CDR1 SGHDT and CDR2 YYEEEE. V gave up 0 bases and J gave up 0 bases, with 7 bases separating them. The length of the CDR3 is 14 residues. Here the CDR3 reads CASSLGPFSYEQYV. The CDR3, as DNA: TGTGCCAGCAGCTTGGGTCCCTTCTCCTACGAGCAGTACGTC.